The rows below give T cell receptor beta chains drawn from one sample of a study of glioma-infiltrating T cells after dendritic cell vaccination. Only in-frame clones appear in the TCRdb table, and some are missing; sequencing was by immunoSEQ multiplex PCR. There are 90,000 or so clones in the sample; about 81% occur only once, and roughly 2.1% lies in the top ten. Sample: blood, taken after dendritic cell vaccination. The receptors derive from a human donor with glioblastoma. The CDR3 runs from the conserved cysteine through the conserved F or W. The order of the fields is V gene, clone size, D gene, J gene, CDR3 DNA, CDR3 protein. The D gene is left open where the match is weak. Clone size is given for some rows only: seen once, a few or many times, or a class if the clone is expanded.

V: TRBV2
size: .
D: TRBD1
J: TRBJ2-3
DNA: TGTGCCAGCAGGATACAGGGGGCCAACACAGATACGCAGTATTTT
CDR3: CASRIQGANTDTQYF

V: TRBV5-1
size: .
D: TRBD2
J: TRBJ2-3
DNA: TGCGCCAGCAGATCAACCGGGGCGGGAGAAGCAGATACGCAGTATTTT
CDR3: CASRSTGAGEADTQYF

V: TRBV19
size: .
D: TRBD2
J: TRBJ2-2
DNA: TGTGCCAGTAGCAAGACTAGCGGGGGTTTTACCGGGGAGCTGTTTTTT
CDR3: CASSKTSGGFTGELFF

V: TRBV12-5
size: .
D: .
J: TRBJ1-2
DNA: TGTGCTAGTGGTCCGACCGCCGGGGGCTATGGCTACACCTTC
CDR3: CASGPTAGGYGYTF

V: TRBV27
size: .
D: TRBD1
J: TRBJ1-2
DNA: TGTGCCAGCAGTTTTGACAGGGGGCGCAACTATGGCTACACCTTC
CDR3: CASSFDRGRNYGYTF

V: TRBV27
size: .
D: .
J: TRBJ1-5
DNA: TGTGCCAGCAGTTTCCGTTTTCCAGGGTTGGGCAATCAGCCCCAGCATTTT
CDR3: CASSFRFPGLGNQPQHF

V: TRBV5-1
size: .
D: .
J: TRBJ1-1
DNA: TGCGCCAGCAGCTTGGGTTTAAACAGGGAAGCTTTCTTT
CDR3: CASSLGLNREAFF

V: TRBV13
size: .
D: .
J: TRBJ2-5
DNA: TGTGCCAGCAGCTTGTACCAGGGCAAGGAGACCCAGTACTTC
CDR3: CASSLYQGKETQYF

V: TRBV19
size: few
D: .
J: TRBJ1-4
DNA: TGTGCCAGTAGGCCCGGGGGATTGGGTAATGAAAAACTGTTTTTT
CDR3: CASRPGGLGNEKLFF

V: TRBV18
size: .
D: TRBD1
J: TRBJ1-2
DNA: TGTGCCAGCTCACCACCCGGACAGGGCGAAGGCTACACCTTC
CDR3: CASSPPGQGEGYTF

V: TRBV6-1
size: .
D: TRBD1
J: TRBJ1-1
DNA: TGTGCCAGCGACTTAAATACAGGGGACACTGAAGCTTTCTTT
CDR3: CASDLNTGDTEAFF

V: TRBV2
size: .
D: TRBD1
J: TRBJ1-5
DNA: TGTGCCAGCAGTCCCCTTAAGGGGGCTTATCAGCCCCAGCATTTT
CDR3: CASSPLKGAYQPQHF

V: TRBV6-5
size: .
D: .
J: TRBJ1-5
DNA: TGTGCCAGCGGCCCGTGGCCCCAGCATTTT
CDR3: CASGPWPQHF

V: TRBV5-8
size: .
D: TRBD1
J: TRBJ2-1
DNA: TGTGCCAGCAGCTTGGCCTGGACGAGGGACAGGGGAGGCAATGAGCAGTTCTTC
CDR3: CASSLAWTRDRGGNEQFF

V: TRBV9
size: .
D: TRBD1
J: TRBJ2-3
DNA: TGTGCCAGCAGCGTAGCCCCGGCGGGGACAGGGGGGGCAGATACGCAGTATTTT
CDR3: CASSVAPAGTGGADTQYF

V: TRBV7-3
size: .
D: .
J: TRBJ1-2
DNA: TGTGCCAGCGGGATGGGACAACAGAACTATGGCTACACCTTC
CDR3: CASGMGQQNYGYTF

V: TRBV6-5
size: once
D: .
J: TRBJ1-3
DNA: TGTGCCAGCAGACCGAGTGGACACTCTGGAAACACCATATATTTT
CDR3: CASRPSGHSGNTIYF

V: TRBV4-1
size: .
D: TRBD1
J: TRBJ2-1
DNA: TGCGCCAGCAGCCAAGATGGGCTGGGACAGGGGTCCTACAATGAGCAGTTCTTC
CDR3: CASSQDGLGQGSYNEQFF

V: TRBV19
size: .
D: .
J: TRBJ1-5
DNA: TGTGCCAGTAGTATAGGGGGCAGGGGAAATCAGCCCCAGCATTTT
CDR3: CASSIGGRGNQPQHF